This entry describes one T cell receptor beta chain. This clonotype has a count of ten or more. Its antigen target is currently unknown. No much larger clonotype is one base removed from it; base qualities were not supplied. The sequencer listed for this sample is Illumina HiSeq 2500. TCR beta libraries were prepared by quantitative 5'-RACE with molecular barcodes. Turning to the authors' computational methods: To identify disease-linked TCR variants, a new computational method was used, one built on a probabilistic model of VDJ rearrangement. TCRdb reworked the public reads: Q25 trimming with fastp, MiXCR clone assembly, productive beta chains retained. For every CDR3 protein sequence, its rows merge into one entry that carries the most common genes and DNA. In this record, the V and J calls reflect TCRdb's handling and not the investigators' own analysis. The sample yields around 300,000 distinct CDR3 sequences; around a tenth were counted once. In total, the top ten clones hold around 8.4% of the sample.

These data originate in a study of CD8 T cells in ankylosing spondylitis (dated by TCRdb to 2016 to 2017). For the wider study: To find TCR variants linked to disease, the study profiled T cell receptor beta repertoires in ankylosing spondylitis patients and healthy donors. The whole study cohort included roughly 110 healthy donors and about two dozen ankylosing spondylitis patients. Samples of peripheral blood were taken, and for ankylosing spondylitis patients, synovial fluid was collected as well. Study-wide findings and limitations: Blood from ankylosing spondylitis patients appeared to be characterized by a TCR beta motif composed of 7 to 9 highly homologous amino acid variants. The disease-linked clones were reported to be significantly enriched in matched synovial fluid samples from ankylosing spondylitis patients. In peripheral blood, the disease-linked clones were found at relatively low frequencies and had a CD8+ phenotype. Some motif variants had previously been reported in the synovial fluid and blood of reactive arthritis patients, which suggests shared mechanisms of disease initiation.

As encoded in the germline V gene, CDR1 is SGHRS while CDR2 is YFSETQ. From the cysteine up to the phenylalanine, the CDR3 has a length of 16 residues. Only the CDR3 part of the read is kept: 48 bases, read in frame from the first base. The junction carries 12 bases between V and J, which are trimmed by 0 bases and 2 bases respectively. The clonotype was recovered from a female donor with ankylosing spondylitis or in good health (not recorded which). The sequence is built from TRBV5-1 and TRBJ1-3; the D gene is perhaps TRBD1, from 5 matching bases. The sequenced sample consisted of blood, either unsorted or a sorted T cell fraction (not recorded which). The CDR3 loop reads CASSLVSGTAGNTIYF. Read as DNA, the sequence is TGCGCCAGCAGCTTGGTCTCCGGGACGGCTGGAAACACCATATATTTT. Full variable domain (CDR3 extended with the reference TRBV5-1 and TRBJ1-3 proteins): KAGVTQTPRYLIKTRGQQVTLSCSPISGHRSVSWYQQTPGQGLQFLFEYFSETQRNKGNFPGRFSGRQFSNSRSEMNVSTLELGDSALYLCASSLVSGTAGNTIYFGEGSWLTVV.